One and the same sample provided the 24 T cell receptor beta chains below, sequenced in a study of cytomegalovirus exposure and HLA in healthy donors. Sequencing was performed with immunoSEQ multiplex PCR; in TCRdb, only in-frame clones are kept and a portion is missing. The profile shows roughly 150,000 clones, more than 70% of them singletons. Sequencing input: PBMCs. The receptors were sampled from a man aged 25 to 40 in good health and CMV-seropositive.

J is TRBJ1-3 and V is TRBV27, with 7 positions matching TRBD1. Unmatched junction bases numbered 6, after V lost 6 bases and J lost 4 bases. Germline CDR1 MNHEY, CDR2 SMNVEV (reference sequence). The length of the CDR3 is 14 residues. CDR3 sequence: CASRPTGTGNTIYF. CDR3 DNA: TGTGCCAGCAGGCCGACAGGGACCGGAAACACCATATATTTT.

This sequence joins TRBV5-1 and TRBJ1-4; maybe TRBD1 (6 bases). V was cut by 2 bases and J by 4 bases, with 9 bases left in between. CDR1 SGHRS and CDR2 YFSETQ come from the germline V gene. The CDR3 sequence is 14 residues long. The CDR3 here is CASSFGGNNEKLFF. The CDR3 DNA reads TGCGCCAGCAGCTTTGGGGGCAATAATGAAAAACTGTTTTTT.

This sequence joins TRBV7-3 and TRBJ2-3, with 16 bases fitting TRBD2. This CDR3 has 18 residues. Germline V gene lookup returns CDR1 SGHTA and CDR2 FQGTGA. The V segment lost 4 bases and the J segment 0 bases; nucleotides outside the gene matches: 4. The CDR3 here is CASSSPGLAGGSTDTQYF. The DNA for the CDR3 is TGTGCCAGCAGCTCACCGGGACTAGCGGGGGGGAGCACAGATACGCAGTATTTT. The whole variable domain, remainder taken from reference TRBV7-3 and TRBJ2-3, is GAGVSQTPSNKVTEKGKYVELRCDPISGHTALYWYRQSLGQGPEFLIYFQGTGAADDSGLPNDRFFAVRPEGSVSTLKIQRTERGDSAVYLCASSSPGLAGGSTDTQYFGPGTRLTVL.

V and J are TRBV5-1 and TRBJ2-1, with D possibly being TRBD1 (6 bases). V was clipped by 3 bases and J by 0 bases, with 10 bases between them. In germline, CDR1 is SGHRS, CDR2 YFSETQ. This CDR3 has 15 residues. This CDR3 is CASSSDSSSYNEQFF. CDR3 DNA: TGCGCCAGCAGCTCGGACAGCAGCTCCTACAATGAGCAGTTCTTC.

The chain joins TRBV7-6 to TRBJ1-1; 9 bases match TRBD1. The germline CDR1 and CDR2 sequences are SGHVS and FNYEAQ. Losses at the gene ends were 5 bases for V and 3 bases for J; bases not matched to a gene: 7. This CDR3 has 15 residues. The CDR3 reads CASSRDREGDTEAFF. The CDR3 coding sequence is TGTGCCAGCAGCCGGGACAGGGAGGGGGACACTGAAGCTTTCTTT.

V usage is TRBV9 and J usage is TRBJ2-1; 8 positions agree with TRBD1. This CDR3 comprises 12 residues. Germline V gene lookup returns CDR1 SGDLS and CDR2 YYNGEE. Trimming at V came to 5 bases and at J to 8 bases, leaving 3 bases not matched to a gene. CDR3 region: CASRGTGHEQFF. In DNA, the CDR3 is TGTGCCAGCAGGGGGACAGGCCATGAGCAGTTCTTC.

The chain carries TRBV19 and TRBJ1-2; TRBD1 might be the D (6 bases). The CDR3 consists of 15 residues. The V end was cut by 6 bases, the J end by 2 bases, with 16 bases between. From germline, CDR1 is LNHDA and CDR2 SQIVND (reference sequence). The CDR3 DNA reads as TGTGCCAGTAGGCCCGGGACACAGATAAACTATGGCTACACCTTC. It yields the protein CASRPGTQINYGYTF.

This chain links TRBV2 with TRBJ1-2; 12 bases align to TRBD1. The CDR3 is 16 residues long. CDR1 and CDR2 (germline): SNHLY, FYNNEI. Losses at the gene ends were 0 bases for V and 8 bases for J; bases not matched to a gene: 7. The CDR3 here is CASSEALRDRGRGYTF. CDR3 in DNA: TGTGCCAGCAGTGAAGCGCTTCGGGACAGGGGGCGGGGCTACACCTTC.

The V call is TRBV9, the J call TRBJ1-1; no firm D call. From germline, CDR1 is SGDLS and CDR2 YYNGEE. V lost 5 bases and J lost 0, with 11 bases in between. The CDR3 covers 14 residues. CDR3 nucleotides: TGTGCCAGCAGGCAGGTTATCATGAACACTGAAGCTTTCTTT. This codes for CASRQVIMNTEAFF.

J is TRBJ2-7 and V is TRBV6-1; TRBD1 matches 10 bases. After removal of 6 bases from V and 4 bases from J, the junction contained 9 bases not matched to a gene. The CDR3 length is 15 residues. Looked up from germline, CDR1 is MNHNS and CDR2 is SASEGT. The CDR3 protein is CASRTGQGVSYEQYF. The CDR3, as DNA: TGTGCCAGCAGAACCGGACAGGGGGTTTCGTACGAGCAGTACTTC.

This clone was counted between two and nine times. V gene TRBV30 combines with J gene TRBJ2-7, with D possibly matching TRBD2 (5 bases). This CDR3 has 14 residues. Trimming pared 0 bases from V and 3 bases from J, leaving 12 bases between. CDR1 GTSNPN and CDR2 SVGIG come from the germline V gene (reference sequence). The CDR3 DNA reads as TGTGCCTGGAGTGTACGAGGGAAGGGCTACGAGCAGTACTTC. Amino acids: CAWSVRGKGYEQYF.

The CDR3 spells CASSLDGQPYEQYF. CDR3 nucleotides: TGTGCCAGCAGCTTAGATGGGCAGCCCTACGAGCAGTACTTC. The rearrangement uses TRBV11-2 and TRBJ2-7; no clear D gene. Germline values: CDR1 SGHAT, CDR2 FQNNGV. Trimming cost V 0 bases and J 2 bases, with 8 bases left between them. The CDR3 runs to 14 residues.

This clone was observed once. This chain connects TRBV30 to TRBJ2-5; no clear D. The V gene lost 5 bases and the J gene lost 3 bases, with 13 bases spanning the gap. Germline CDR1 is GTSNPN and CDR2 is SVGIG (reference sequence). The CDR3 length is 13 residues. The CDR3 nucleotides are TGTGCCTGGGAGACCAGGCGCAAAGAGACCCAGTACTTC. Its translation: CAWETRRKETQYF.

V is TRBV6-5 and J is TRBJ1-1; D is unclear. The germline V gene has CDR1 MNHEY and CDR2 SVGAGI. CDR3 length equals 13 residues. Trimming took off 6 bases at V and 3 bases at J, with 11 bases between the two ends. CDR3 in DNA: TGTGCCAGCAGCTCCGGGTCGGACACTGAAGCTTTCTTT. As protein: CASSSGSDTEAFF.

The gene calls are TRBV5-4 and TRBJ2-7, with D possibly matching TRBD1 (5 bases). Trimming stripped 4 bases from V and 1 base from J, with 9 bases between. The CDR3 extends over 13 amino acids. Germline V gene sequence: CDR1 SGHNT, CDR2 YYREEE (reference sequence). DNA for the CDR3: TGTGCCAGCAGCCGCAGGGAATCCTACGAGCAGTACTTC. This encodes CASSRRESYEQYF.

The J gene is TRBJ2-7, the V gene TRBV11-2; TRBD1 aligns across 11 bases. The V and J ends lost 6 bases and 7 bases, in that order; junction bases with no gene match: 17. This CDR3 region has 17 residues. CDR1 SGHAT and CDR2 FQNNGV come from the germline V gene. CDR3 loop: CASSLTPISDRGREQYF. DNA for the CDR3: TGTGCCAGCAGTTTGACCCCCATCTCGGACAGGGGGCGGGAGCAGTACTTC.

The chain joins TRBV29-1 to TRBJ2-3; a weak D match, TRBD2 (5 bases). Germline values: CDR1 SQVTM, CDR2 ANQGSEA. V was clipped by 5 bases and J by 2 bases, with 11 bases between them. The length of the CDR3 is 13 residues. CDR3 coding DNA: TGCAGCGTTTTAGCGAGTTTCACAGATACGCAGTATTTT. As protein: CSVLASFTDTQYF.

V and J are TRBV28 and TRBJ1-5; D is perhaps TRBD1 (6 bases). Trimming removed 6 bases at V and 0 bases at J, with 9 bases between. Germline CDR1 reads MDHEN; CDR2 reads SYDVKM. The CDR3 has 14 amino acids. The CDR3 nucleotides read TGTGCCAGCAGACAGGGAATTAGCAATCAGCCCCAGCATTTT. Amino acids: CASRQGISNQPQHF.

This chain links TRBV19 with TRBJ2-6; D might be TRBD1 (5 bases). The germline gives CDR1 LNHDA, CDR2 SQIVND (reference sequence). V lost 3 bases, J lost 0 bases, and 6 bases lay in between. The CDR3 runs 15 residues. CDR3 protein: CASSIQGSGANVLTF. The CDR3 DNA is TGTGCCAGTAGTATTCAGGGCTCTGGGGCCAACGTCCTGACTTTC. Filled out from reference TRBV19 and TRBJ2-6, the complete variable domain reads DGGITQSPKYLFRKEGQNVTLSCEQNLNHDAMYWYRQDPGQGLRLIYYSQIVNDFQKGDIAEGYSVSREKKESFPLTVTSAQKNPTAFYLCASSIQGSGANVLTFGAGSRLTVL.

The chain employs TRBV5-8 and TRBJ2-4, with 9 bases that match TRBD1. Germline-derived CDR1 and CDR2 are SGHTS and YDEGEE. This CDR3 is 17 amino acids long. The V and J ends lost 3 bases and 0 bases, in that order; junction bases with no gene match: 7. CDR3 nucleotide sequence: TGTGCCAGCAGCTCCGGACAGGGGAGCCCAGCCAAAAACATTCAGTACTTC. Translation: CASSSGQGSPAKNIQYF. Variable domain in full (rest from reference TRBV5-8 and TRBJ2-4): EAGVTQSPTHLIKTRGQQATLRCSPISGHTSVYWYQQALGLGLQFLLWYDEGEERNRGNFPPRFSGRQFPNYSSELNVNALELEDSALYLCASSSGQGSPAKNIQYFGAGTRLSVL.

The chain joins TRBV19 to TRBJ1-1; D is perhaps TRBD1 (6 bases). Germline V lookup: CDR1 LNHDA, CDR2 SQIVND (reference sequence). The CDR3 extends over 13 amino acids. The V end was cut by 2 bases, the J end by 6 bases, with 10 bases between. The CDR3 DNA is TGTGCCAGTAGTATATCAGGGGTCGCTGAAGCTTTCTTT. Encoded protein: CASSISGVAEAFF.

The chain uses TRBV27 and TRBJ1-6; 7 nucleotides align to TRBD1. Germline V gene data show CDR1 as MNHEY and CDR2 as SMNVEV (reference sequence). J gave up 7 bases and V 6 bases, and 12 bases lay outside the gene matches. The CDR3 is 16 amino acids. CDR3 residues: CASRSTGARQNSPLHF. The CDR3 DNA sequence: TGTGCCAGCAGGTCCACAGGGGCGCGGCAGAATTCACCCCTCCACTTT.

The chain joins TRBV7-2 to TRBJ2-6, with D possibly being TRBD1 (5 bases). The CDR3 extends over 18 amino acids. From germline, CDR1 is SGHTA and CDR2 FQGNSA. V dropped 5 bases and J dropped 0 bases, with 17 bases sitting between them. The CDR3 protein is CASSQGVPTSSGANVLTF. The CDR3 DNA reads TGTGCCAGCAGCCAAGGGGTACCAACGAGCTCTGGGGCCAACGTCCTGACTTTC.

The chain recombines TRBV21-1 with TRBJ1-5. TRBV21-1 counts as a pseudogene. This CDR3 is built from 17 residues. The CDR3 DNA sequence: TGTGCCAGCAGCACGGGGGAGTGGGAGGATAGCAATCAGCCCCAGCATTTT. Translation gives CASSTGEWEDSNQPQHF.